These T cell receptor beta chains were read from a single sample in a study of blood T cell repertoires in COVID-19. Data came from immunoSEQ multiplex PCR; TCRdb stores just in-frame clones and leaves some out. This sample carries some 120,000 clones, approximately 91% of them seen once, and the ten largest clones take about 1%. The sample comprised peripheral blood. All receptors come from a woman of 80 years or more with acute or convalescent COVID-19. Both conserved end residues are trimmed from each CDR3.

V,J,CDR3
TRBV5-4,TRBJ2-3,ASSLGTHSTDTQY
TRBV7-2,TRBJ2-3,ASSAGVREADTQY
TRBV5-1,TRBJ2-3,ASSLDAGGGTDTQY
TRBV11-2,TRBJ2-3,ASSFGAGGGDTQY
TRBV11-2,TRBJ2-5,ASSVLTGGRQETQY
TRBV3-1/TRBV3-2,TRBJ1-2,ASSDRGSGYT
TRBV3-1/TRBV3-2,TRBJ1-2,ASSRSDRDGYT
TRBV6-6,TRBJ2-6,ASRTGSGANVLT
TRBV25-1,TRBJ1-3,ASSESSHSGNTIY
TRBV25-1,TRBJ1-1,ASRFGQGAAF
TRBV6-5,TRBJ2-3,ASSYFGGRDTDTQY
TRBV9,TRBJ2-5,ASSVGPSGSGETQY
TRBV3-1/TRBV3-2,TRBJ1-2,ASSQEGYVGQRWGYT
TRBV6-5,TRBJ2-2,ATQEREGVGELF
TRBV19,TRBJ2-5,ASSIQGGRETQY
TRBV19,TRBJ1-2,ASSIGGDLRGYT
TRBV3-1/TRBV3-2,TRBJ2-7,ASSPRGGADEQY
TRBV16,TRBJ1-1,ASSQSIGDSNTEAF
TRBV7-9,TRBJ2-1,ASSLPGIVNEQF
TRBV6-5,TRBJ1-1,ASSRPGQTIEAF
TRBV12-3/TRBV12-4,TRBJ2-3,ASSPSQGSTQY
TRBV15,TRBJ2-1,ATSRGLAENNEQF